This passage covers 6 T cell receptor beta chains from one sample sequenced in a study of blood T cell repertoires in COVID-19 (TCRdb year 2020). The library was obtained by the immunoSEQ multiplex PCR assay. TCRdb carries this immuneACCESS record with in-frame sequences only. Its versions omit some clonotypes, under half of them owing to an unresolved V gene in the studies checked, with the rest unexplained. The sample contains roughly 160,000 clones, approximately 80% of them found a single time. The ten largest clones take up roughly 2.9% of the sample. The sample taken for sequencing was peripheral blood. The source of these receptors is a woman aged 55-75 years with acute or convalescent COVID-19.

This clone showed up just a few times. This rearrangement joins TRBV5-1 to TRBJ2-7, with 7 bases matching TRBD1. The CDR3 loop spans 14 amino acids. Trimming took 2 bases from V and 4 from J; bases not matched to a gene: 6. Germline V gives CDR1 SGHRS, CDR2 YFSETQ. The CDR3 coding sequence is TGCGCCAGCAGCTTAGGACAGGTTCAGTACGAGCAGTACTTC. It specifies CASSLGQVQYEQYF.

This clone was detected only once. V and J are TRBV5-6 and TRBJ1-3, with 10 bases that match TRBD1. The CDR3 is 15 amino acids. CDR1 and CDR2 from the germline V gene are SGHDT and YYEEEE. Losses at the gene ends were 2 bases for V and 7 bases for J; bases not matched to a gene: 6. CDR3 bases: TGTGCCAGCAGCTTCTACGGGACAGGGGCTAACACCATATATTTT. Amino acid sequence: CASSFYGTGANTIYF.

The V gene is TRBV20-1, the J gene TRBJ1-1, with D hard to call. Per germline, CDR1 DFQATT and CDR2 SNEGSKA (reference sequence). The CDR3 is made up of 11 amino acids. Here the CDR3 reads CRAHFNTEAFF. The CDR3 DNA is TGCAGGGCACATTTTAACACTGAAGCTTTCTTT.

The genes are TRBV9 and TRBJ1-1; no reliable D call. The CDR3 contains 16 residues. CDR1 is SGDLS and CDR2 is YYNGEE in the germline V gene. The V gene lost 0 bases and the J gene lost 3 bases, with 15 bases spanning the gap. This CDR3 reads CASSVGGTWRDTEAFF. In DNA, the CDR3 is TGTGCCAGCAGCGTAGGCGGCACTTGGAGGGACACTGAAGCTTTCTTT.

This clone was recorded only once. The chain carries TRBV11-2 and TRBJ1-1; D ambiguous. V lost 3 bases and J lost 3, with 20 bases in between. Germline assignment: CDR1 SGHAT and CDR2 FQNNGV. The CDR3 covers 17 residues. CDR3 region: CASSLGRGRRRDTEAFF. CDR3 sequence (DNA): TGTGCCAGCAGCTTGGGCAGAGGGCGTCGGAGGGACACTGAAGCTTTCTTT.

The genes are TRBV10-3 and TRBJ2-7, with 8 positions matching TRBD1. V was clipped by 10 bases and J by 1 base; unmatched bases: 3. The CDR3 spans 12 residues. Germline V gene data show CDR1 as ENHRY and CDR2 as SYGVKD. CDR3 in amino acids: CATGQGSYEQYF. The CDR3 DNA sequence: TGTGCCACCGGACAGGGATCCTACGAGCAGTACTTC.